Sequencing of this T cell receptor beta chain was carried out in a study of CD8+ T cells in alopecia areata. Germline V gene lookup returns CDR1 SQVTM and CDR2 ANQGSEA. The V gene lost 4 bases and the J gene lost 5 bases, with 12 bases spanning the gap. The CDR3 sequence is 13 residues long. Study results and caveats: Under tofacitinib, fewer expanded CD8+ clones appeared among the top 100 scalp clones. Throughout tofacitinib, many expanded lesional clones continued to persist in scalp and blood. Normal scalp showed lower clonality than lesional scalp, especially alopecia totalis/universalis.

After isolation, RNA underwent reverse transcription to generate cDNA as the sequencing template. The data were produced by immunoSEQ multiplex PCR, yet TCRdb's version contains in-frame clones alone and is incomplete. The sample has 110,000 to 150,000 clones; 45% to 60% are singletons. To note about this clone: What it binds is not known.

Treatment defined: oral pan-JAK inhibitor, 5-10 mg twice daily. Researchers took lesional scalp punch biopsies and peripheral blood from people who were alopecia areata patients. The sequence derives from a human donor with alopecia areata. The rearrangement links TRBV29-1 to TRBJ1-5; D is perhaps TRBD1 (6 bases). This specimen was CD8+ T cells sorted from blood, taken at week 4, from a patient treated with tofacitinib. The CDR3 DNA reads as TGCAGCGTTGGGCGGGGGCGTGATCAGCCCCAGCATTTT. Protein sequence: CSVGRGRDQPQHF.